The 25 T cell receptor beta chains below come from one sample, sequenced in a study of T cell clonality in common variable immunodeficiency. Measured with immunoSEQ multiplex PCR; TCRdb has only the in-frame clones, and not every one. The sample counts about 60,000 clones, none seen once; the ten largest own around 1.6%. Sequenced sample: peripheral blood mononuclear cells. These receptors all stem from a person between 18 and 75 years old in good health.

This clone was detected ten times or more. The CDR3 end is not reached by the read, which stops 3 residues before it; the germline J gene fills it in. The chain has TRBV6-2 or TRBV6-3 and TRBJ2-7; 8 nucleotides match TRBD2. Germline V lookup: CDR1 MNHEY, CDR2 SVGEGT. CDR3 length: 16 residues. V lost 6 bases, J lost 2 bases, and 12 bases stayed unmatched. The CDR3 DNA, read in part, is TGTGCCAGCAGACCGGTCGCGGGAGGATCCACCTACGAG. Protein: CASRPVAGGSTYE. The whole CDR3 is CASRPVAGGSTYEQYF.

This clone occurred many times. Read coverage stops 3 residues before the CDR3 terminus; the germline J gene supplies the remainder. The chain uses TRBV20-1 and TRBJ2-7, with 7 bases that match TRBD1. V trimming: 2 bases; J trimming: 3 bases; junction bases outside the gene matches: 7. The CDR3 sequence is 14 residues long. Looked up from germline, CDR1 is DFQATT and CDR2 is SNEGSKA (reference sequence). CDR3 protein: CSARSPTGFYEQYF. The CDR3 bases that were read are TGCAGTGCTAGATCCCCGACAGGGTTCTACGAG.

This clone was seen many times. Read data end 3 residues before the CDR3 end; the end is taken from the germline J gene. The chain uses TRBV19 and TRBJ2-2, with 9 positions matching TRBD1. Per germline, CDR1 LNHDA and CDR2 SQIVND (reference sequence). Trimming at V came to 6 bases and at J to 7 bases, leaving 6 bases not matched to a gene. The CDR3 loop spans 14 amino acids. CDR3 bases read: TGTGCCAGTAGCCAGACAGGGGGTGGCGGGGAG. It yields the protein CASSQTGGGGE. The CDR3 reads in full as CASSQTGGGGELFF.

This clone was counted ten times or more. The sequenced fragment ends 3 residues before the CDR3 boundary, so the rest is inferred from the germline J gene. The gene calls are TRBV5-1 and TRBJ2-1; 11 nucleotides align to TRBD1. Germline V gene sequence: CDR1 SGHRS, CDR2 YFSETQ. The J segment lost 8 bases and the V segment lost 3 bases, leaving 7 bases of the junction unmatched. The CDR3 totals 15 residues. This CDR3 is CASSYGTGGAYEQFF. The sequenced CDR3 bases are TGCGCCAGCAGCTACGGGACAGGGGGAGCTTATGAG.

This clone was recorded many times. The CDR3 end is not reached by the read, which stops 3 residues before it; the germline J gene fills it in. The genes are TRBV2 and TRBJ2-1, with 8 nucleotides matching TRBD2. This CDR3 has 16 amino acids. V trimming: 6 bases; J trimming: 4 bases; junction bases outside the gene matches: 11. CDR1 and CDR2 from the germline V gene are SNHLY and FYNNEI. The CDR3 here is CASRDQLRGGYNEQFF. The DNA read from the CDR3 is TGTGCCAGCAGGGATCAACTACGGGGGGGTTACAATGAG. The entire variable domain, with the rest obtained from reference TRBV2 and TRBJ2-1, is as follows: EPEVTQTPSHQVTQMGQEVILRCVPISNHLYFYWYRQILGQKVEFLVSFYNNEISEKSEIFDDQFSVERPDGSNFTLKIRSTKLEDSAMYFCASRDQLRGGYNEQFFGPGTRLTVL.

This clone was seen ten or more times. The read gets to within 3 residues of the CDR3 end, and the germline J gene fills in the rest. The chain recombines TRBV3-1 (or the pseudogene TRBV3-2) with TRBJ1-2; no firm D call. The germline CDR1 and CDR2 sequences are LGHDT and YNNKEL (reference sequence). CDR3 size: 14 residues. The sequenced CDR3 bases are TGTGCCAGCAGCCAAGATTTCGGGCGCGGGGGC. Protein sequence: CASSQDFGRGG. The full CDR3 is CASSQDFGRGGYTF.

This clone was seen ten or more times. Read coverage stops 3 residues before the CDR3 terminus; the germline J gene supplies the remainder. The chain has TRBV9 and TRBJ2-3; TRBD2 aligns across 8 bases. Germline CDR1 SGDLS, CDR2 YYNGEE. The CDR3 extends over 15 amino acids. Losses at the gene ends were 0 bases for V and 5 bases for J; bases not matched to a gene: 5. The DNA read from the CDR3 is TGTGCCAGCAGCGTAGGGGGTAGCGGGATAGATACG. Its protein is CASSVGGSGIDT. The full CDR3 protein is CASSVGGSGIDTQYF.

This clone was found a few times. The read halts 3 residues ahead of the CDR3 end, with the missing end drawn from the germline J gene. This chain uses TRBV10-3 with TRBJ2-5, with no clear D. The CDR3 is 13 amino acids. In germline, CDR1 is ENHRY, CDR2 SYGVKD. V lost 3 bases, J lost 1 base, and 6 bases lay in between. Incomplete CDR3 DNA: TGTGCCATCAGTGACTTTGTCCAAGAGACC. Protein product: CAISDFVQET. The complete CDR3 protein is CAISDFVQETQYF.

This clone was counted ten times or more. CDR3 DNA, as far as it was read: TGTGCCAGCAGTTCGACAGGTAGCTCCTACAATGAG. Translating gives CASSSTGSSYNE. The full CDR3 protein is CASSSTGSSYNEQFF. The V call is TRBV6-2 or TRBV6-3, the J call TRBJ2-1; D may be TRBD1 (6 bases). The read stops 3 residues short of the end of the CDR3; the missing end is completed from the germline J gene. The germline gives CDR1 MNHEY, CDR2 SVGEGT. The length of the CDR3 is 15 residues. The V gene lost 4 bases and the J gene lost 0 bases, with 10 bases spanning the gap.

This clone was detected ten times or more. The CDR3 end lies 3 residues beyond the end of the read and is filled in from the germline J gene. V and J are TRBV5-1 and TRBJ2-2; 7 bases align to TRBD2. The length of the CDR3 is 18 residues. Germline V gene lookup returns CDR1 SGHRS and CDR2 YFSETQ. Trimming took 4 bases from V and 5 from J; bases not matched to a gene: 17. CDR3 residues: CASSPSQGVGRGTGELFF. Incomplete CDR3 DNA: TGCGCCAGCAGCCCCTCTCAAGGCGTTGGGCGGGGGACCGGGGAG.

This clone appeared many times. The part of the CDR3 DNA that was read is TGCAGTGCTAGGGTAGCGGGAAGCTCCTACGAG. Residues: CSARVAGSSYE. The complete CDR3 reads CSARVAGSSYEQYF. This chain uses TRBV20-1 with TRBJ2-7; TRBD2 matches 8 bases. The sequenced fragment ends 3 residues before the CDR3 boundary, so the rest is inferred from the germline J gene. The CDR3 is 14 residues long. The germline V gene encodes CDR1 DFQATT and CDR2 SNEGSKA (reference sequence). After removal of 3 bases from V and 0 bases from J, the junction contained 4 bases not matched to a gene.

Ten or more counts support this clone. The CDR3 end falls 3 residues outside the read, so it is completed with the germline J gene. This chain connects TRBV4-1 to TRBJ2-1; no reliable D call. V lost 0 bases, J lost 0 bases, and 12 bases lay in between. The CDR3 runs 17 residues. From germline, CDR1 is MGHRA and CDR2 YSYEKL. Here the CDR3 reads CASSQDSASDSYNEQFF. The CDR3 DNA, read in part, is TGCGCCAGCAGCCAAGATTCAGCGAGCGACTCCTACAATGAG.

This clone was seen repeatedly, ten times or more. The read is 3 residues too short to cover the CDR3 end, so that end is filled in from the germline J gene. The chain combines TRBV30 with TRBJ2-4, with 7 bases matching TRBD1. V lost 2 bases to trimming and J lost 3 bases; unmatched junction nucleotides: 7. The length of the CDR3 is 15 residues. The germline gives CDR1 GTSNPN, CDR2 SVGIG (reference sequence). CDR3 DNA, as far as it was read: TGTGCCTGGAGTTCACCCGGGACAGACAAAAACATT. It encodes CAWSSPGTDKNI. The entire CDR3 reads CAWSSPGTDKNIQYF.

There are many counts of this clone. Coverage ceases 3 residues before the CDR3 finishes, and the germline J gene fills in the end. This chain links TRBV5-5 with TRBJ2-5; D perhaps matches TRBD2 (5 bases). The ends were cut back, 4 bases at V and 1 base at J, with 14 bases in the middle. Germline CDR1 reads SGHKS; CDR2 reads YYEKEE (reference sequence). The CDR3 totals 15 residues. CDR3 bases read: TGTGCCAGCAGCCCGGGGATTAGCAGCCAAGAGACC. Translating gives CASSPGISSQET. The whole CDR3 sequence is CASSPGISSQETQYF.

This clone was seen at least ten times. Read data end 3 residues before the CDR3 end; the end is taken from the germline J gene. The gene calls are TRBV7-9 and TRBJ2-7, with TRBD2 matching 9 bases. The germline V gene has CDR1 SEHNR and CDR2 FQNEAQ (reference sequence). The V and J ends lost 5 bases and 5 bases, in that order; junction bases with no gene match: 7. This CDR3 contains 14 residues. The sequenced CDR3 bases are TGTGCCAGCAGCCGTAGCGGGAGTCATCACGAG. Translating gives CASSRSGSHHE. The full CDR3 is CASSRSGSHHEQYF.

In this sample, this clone turned up many times. From the germline J gene comes the end of the CDR3, since the read stops 3 residues before it. The chain uses TRBV19 and TRBJ2-2; possibly TRBD2 for D (5 bases). CDR1 is LNHDA and CDR2 is SQIVND in the germline V gene (reference sequence). Trimming stripped 3 bases from V and 6 bases from J, with 14 bases between. This CDR3 region has 15 residues. The CDR3 loop is CASSIAGYAAGELFF. Partial CDR3 DNA: TGTGCCAGTAGTATCGCGGGTTATGCGGCCGGGGAG.

In its sample, this clone was seen many times. The CDR3 end lies 3 residues beyond the end of the read and is filled in from the germline J gene. The chain couples TRBV11-2 to TRBJ1-2; no reliable D call. Germline V gene data show CDR1 as SGHAT and CDR2 as FQNNGV. This CDR3 is 15 amino acids long. The covered CDR3 bases are TGTGCCAGCAGCTTAGATGGGTCAGGCCCGGAAGGC. Protein sequence: CASSLDGSGPEG. The whole CDR3 sequence reads CASSLDGSGPEGYTF.

There are many counts of this clone. The CDR3 end falls 3 residues outside the read, so it is completed with the germline J gene. This chain connects TRBV13 to TRBJ2-1, with 7 bases lining up with TRBD2. The CDR3 consists of 16 residues. With V trimmed by 8 bases and J by 2 bases, 12 bases remained unmatched. Germline-derived CDR1 and CDR2 are PRHDT and FYEKMQ (reference sequence). CDR3 loop: CASSYTSSGTYNEQFF. Incomplete CDR3 DNA: TGTGCCAGCTCCTATACTAGCAGCGGGACCTACAATGAG.

In its sample, this clone was seen many times. The DNA read from the CDR3 is TGTGCCAGCAGCTTAATCGCGGGAGAAGGCAATGAG. Translating gives CASSLIAGEGNE. The complete CDR3 reads CASSLIAGEGNEQFF. This chain joins TRBV7-3 and TRBJ2-1; 7 bases map to TRBD2. The CDR3 is cut off 3 residues early in the read; its end comes from the germline J gene. Looked up from germline, CDR1 is SGHTA and CDR2 is FQGTGA. The CDR3 length is 15 residues. V dropped 1 base and J dropped 6; count of bases not matched to a gene: 6. Based on the CDR3 plus reference TRBV7-3 and TRBJ2-1, the full variable domain is GAGVSQTPSNKVTEKGKYVELRCDPISGHTALYWYRQSLGQGPEFLIYFQGTGAADDSGLPNDRFFAVRPEGSVSTLKIQRTERGDSAVYLCASSLIAGEGNEQFFGPGTRLTVL.

This clone showed up many times. The read terminates 3 residues before the CDR3 end, so the remaining end is supplied by the germline J gene. The genes are TRBV7-2 and TRBJ2-7; 9 bases fit TRBD2. V gave up 1 base and J gave up 3 bases; unmatched junction bases: 4. Germline assignment: CDR1 SGHTA and CDR2 FQGNSA. The CDR3 spans 15 residues. The CDR3 loop reads CASSLGLAGNYEQYF. CDR3 bases read: TGTGCCAGCAGCTTAGGTCTAGCGGGAAACTACGAG. Complete variable domain (other parts from reference TRBV7-2 and TRBJ2-7): GAGVSQSPSNKVTEKGKDVELRCDPISGHTALYWYRQSLGQGLEFLIYFQGNSAPDKSGLPSDRFSAERTGGSVSTLTIQRTQQEDSAVYLCASSLGLAGNYEQYFGPGTRLTVT.

At least ten counts were recorded for this clone. The CDR3 end is not reached by the read, which stops 3 residues before it; the germline J gene fills it in. The chain couples TRBV19 to TRBJ2-7; a weak D match, TRBD1 (7 bases). Germline lookup yields CDR1 LNHDA and CDR2 SQIVND (reference sequence). The CDR3 covers 14 residues. The V and J ends lost 5 bases and 2 bases respectively, with 13 bases between them. CDR3 in amino acids: CASSGGTVPYEQYF. Incomplete CDR3 DNA: TGTGCCAGTAGTGGAGGGACAGTGCCCTACGAG. The full variable domain, with the rest looked up from reference TRBV19 and TRBJ2-7, is DGGITQSPKYLFRKEGQNVTLSCEQNLNHDAMYWYRQDPGQGLRLIYYSQIVNDFQKGDIAEGYSVSREKKESFPLTVTSAQKNPTAFYLCASSGGTVPYEQYFGPGTRLTVT.

This clone was picked up a small number of times. Coverage ceases 3 residues before the CDR3 finishes, and the germline J gene fills in the end. The chain employs TRBV18 and TRBJ1-2, with D perhaps matching TRBD1 (5 bases). This CDR3 is 14 amino acids long. CDR1 is KGHSH and CDR2 is LQKENI in the germline V gene. The CDR3 sequence is CASSRGTLYNDYTF. The part of the CDR3 DNA that was read is TGTGCCAGCTCACGCGGGACTCTATACAATGAC.

There are many counts of this clone. A read error may account for a junction end that differs from germline. The read ends 3 residues before the CDR3 terminus; that terminus is restored from the germline J gene. The chain couples TRBV4-2 to TRBJ1-2; D uncertain. The germline gives CDR1 LGHNA, CDR2 YNFKEQ. The length of the CDR3 is 15 residues. CDR3 loop: CASSQATSETYGYTF. The sequenced part of the CDR3 DNA is TGCGCCAGCAGCCAAGCAACCAGTGAAACCTATGGC.

The table lists this clone with many counts. The read stops 3 residues short of the end of the CDR3; the missing end is completed from the germline J gene. This chain connects TRBV4-1 to TRBJ2-6, with no clear D. The CDR3 sequence is 16 residues long. Germline CDR1 is MGHRA and CDR2 is YSYEKL. V was pared by 0 bases and J by 1 base, with 7 bases between. The DNA read from the CDR3 is TGCGCCAGCAGCCAAGATCCACAGTCTGGGGCCAACGTC. This translates into CASSQDPQSGANV. The full CDR3 reads CASSQDPQSGANVLTF.

This clone was found many times. The read ends 3 residues before the CDR3 terminus; that terminus is restored from the germline J gene. The chain recombines TRBV5-1 with TRBJ2-3; 11 bases fit TRBD2. Trimming removed 0 bases from V and 2 bases from J; junction bases left unmatched: 5. Per germline, CDR1 SGHRS and CDR2 YFSETQ. The CDR3 spans 17 residues. The CDR3 region is CASSLGGLADFTDTQYF. The CDR3 DNA, read in part, is TGCGCCAGCAGCTTGGGGGGACTAGCGGATTTCACAGATACG. Full variable domain (outside the CDR3, taken from reference TRBV5-1 and TRBJ2-3): KAGVTQTPRYLIKTRGQQVTLSCSPISGHRSVSWYQQTPGQGLQFLFEYFSETQRNKGNFPGRFSGRQFSNSRSEMNVSTLELGDSALYLCASSLGGLADFTDTQYFGPGTRLTVL.